Detailed here is one TCR beta chain. The clone's antigen remains unknown. Base qualities are not recorded, but no much larger clone differs from it by a single base. CDR1 SGHRS and CDR2 YFSETQ are derived from the germline V gene. Trimming accounts for 1 base at V and 6 bases at J, while the number of junction bases matched to no gene is 5. The CDR3 holds 14 amino acids from the cysteine to the phenylalanine. The sequence is cut down to CDR3 DNA, 42 bases in frame from base 1. The sample originates from a study of CD8 T cells in ankylosing spondylitis (dated by TCRdb to about 2017). Background on the whole study: The study profiled T cell receptor beta repertoires in healthy donors and ankylosing spondylitis patients to find disease-linked TCR variants. The full study cohort was made up of under 30 ankylosing spondylitis patients and fewer than 120 healthy donors. Peripheral blood was sampled, and synovial fluid was also collected from ankylosing spondylitis patients.

The paper as a whole reports these results and caveats: Some of the motif variants had been reported before in the synovial fluid and blood of reactive arthritis patients, a finding that suggests common disease-initiation mechanisms. The disease-linked clones had a CD8+ phenotype and were found at relatively low frequencies in peripheral blood. A TCR beta motif made up of several highly homologous amino acid variants appeared to be characteristic of blood from ankylosing spondylitis patients. The disease-linked clones were reported to be significantly enriched in matched synovial fluid samples from ankylosing spondylitis patients.

The instrument was an Illumina HiSeq 2500. Quantitative 5'-RACE with molecular barcodes was used to prepare TCR beta libraries. Per the source publication's procedure: Disease-linked TCR variants were identified with a new computational method built on a probabilistic model of VDJ rearrangement. Using fastp at Q25 and MiXCR, TCRdb reprocessed the public reads and kept productive beta chains. Rows with a matching CDR3 protein are joined into one entry that keeps the most common DNA and genes. It is TCRdb's table, rather than the study itself, that gives the V and J calls and clone size. In all, the sample holds 350,000 to 450,000 distinct CDR3 sequences, and roughly 26% of those were seen once. The ten largest clones represent about 1% of the sample.

The sequence is built from TRBV5-1 and TRBJ1-2; the junction holds 8 bases that match TRBD1. Sequencing was done on a sample of blood, either unsorted or a sorted T cell fraction (not recorded which). The TCR sequence derives from a male donor with ankylosing spondylitis. The CDR3 reads as follows: CASSLRQGRNGYTF. The DNA is TGCGCCAGCAGCTTGAGACAGGGGAGGAATGGCTACACCTTC.